A single sample gave rise to the 27 T cell receptor beta chains below, sequenced in a study of technical replicates of blood from several donors. Data came from immunoSEQ multiplex PCR; TCRdb stores just in-frame clones and leaves some out. In the table there are around 79,000 clones, around 90% of which are singletons. The sample consisted of T cells isolated from PBMCs. The receptors derive from a human donor in good health. Some clones in this sample may be carry-over from other donors' samples.

The V and J genes are TRBV6-1 and TRBJ1-2; the D gene is possibly TRBD1 (6 bases). CDR3 length: 14 residues. Germline assignment: CDR1 MNHNS and CDR2 SASEGT. Trimming pared 6 bases from V and 0 bases from J, leaving 11 bases between. The CDR3 sequence is CASSPTGTNYGYTF. DNA of the CDR3: TGTGCCAGCAGCCCTACAGGGACTAACTATGGCTACACCTTC.

V gene TRBV19 combines with J gene TRBJ1-4; D might be TRBD1 (6 bases). The CDR3 is 13 amino acids. Germline loops: CDR1 LNHDA, CDR2 SQIVND (reference sequence). Trimming took off 5 bases at V and 6 bases at J, with 10 bases between the two ends. The CDR3 bases are TGTGCCAGTAGTGGACAGTCCTATGAAAAACTGTTTTTT. Its translation: CASSGQSYEKLFF.

The chain combines TRBV14 with TRBJ1-3, with D hard to call. This CDR3 comprises 14 residues. Germline V gene sequence: CDR1 SGHDN, CDR2 FVKESK. The V gene lost 2 bases and the J gene lost 3 bases, with 8 bases spanning the gap. CDR3 sequence (DNA): TGTGCCAGCAGCCAACAGCCAGGTGGAAACACCATATATTTT. Translated, it gives CASSQQPGGNTIYF. The full variable domain, its missing parts supplied by reference TRBV14 and TRBJ1-3, is EAGVTQFPSHSVIEKGQTVTLRCDPISGHDNLYWYRRVMGKEIKFLLHFVKESKQDESGMPNNRFLAERTGGTYSTLKVQPAELEDSGVYFCASSQQPGGNTIYFGEGSWLTVV.

This clone has just one count. V and J are TRBV19 and TRBJ1-1; no clear D gene. The CDR3 has 14 residues. The germline V gene encodes CDR1 LNHDA and CDR2 SQIVND (reference sequence). Trimming removed 5 bases at V and 0 bases at J, with 10 bases between. Written as DNA, the CDR3 is TGTGCCAGTAGTCTCTGGGCGTTGAACACTGAAGCTTTCTTT. Translated: CASSLWALNTEAFF.

This rearrangement joins TRBV9 to TRBJ1-1, with a possible D match to TRBD1 (5 bases). V dropped 0 bases and J dropped 0 bases, with 12 bases sitting between them. Germline V CDR1 and CDR2: SGDLS, YYNGEE. The CDR3 is 16 residues long. The CDR3 sequence is CASSVGSQGVNTEAFF. The CDR3 DNA reads as TGTGCCAGCAGCGTAGGATCGCAGGGTGTGAACACTGAAGCTTTCTTT. The entire variable domain, with the rest obtained from reference TRBV9 and TRBJ1-1, is as follows: DSGVTQTPKHLITATGQRVTLRCSPRSGDLSVYWYQQSLDQGLQFLIQYYNGEERAKGNILERFSAQQFPDLHSELNLSSLELGDSALYFCASSVGSQGVNTEAFFGQGTRLTVV.

The rearrangement uses TRBV28 and TRBJ2-7; 9 nucleotides line up with TRBD1. The CDR3 extends over 13 amino acids. Trimming removed 10 bases from V and 4 bases from J; junction bases left unmatched: 8. Germline V gives CDR1 MDHEN, CDR2 SYDVKM. The DNA of the CDR3 is TGTGCCACCTGGCAGACAGGGGGATACGAGCAGTACTTC. Translating it yields CATWQTGGYEQYF.

V and J are TRBV6-6 and TRBJ2-3; D may be TRBD2 (5 bases). The CDR3 spans 16 residues. V was cut by 7 bases and J by 0 bases, with 17 bases left in between. CDR1 is MNHNY and CDR2 is SVGAGI in the germline V gene (reference sequence). The DNA of the CDR3 is TGTGCCAGCACCCCTCGTAGAGCGGAAAGCACAGATACGCAGTATTTT. It codes for CASTPRRAESTDTQYF.

This chain links TRBV18 with TRBJ1-3; the D is unclear. CDR1 and CDR2 (germline): KGHSH, LQKENI. V dropped 4 bases and J dropped 4 bases, with 11 bases sitting between them. CDR3 length equals 14 residues. The CDR3 bases are TGTGCCAGCTCACGGAATGGGCAAGGAAACACCATATATTTT. As protein: CASSRNGQGNTIYF.

V gene TRBV7-6 combines with J gene TRBJ2-5; TRBD2 might be the D (6 bases). Germline V gene lookup returns CDR1 SGHVS and CDR2 FNYEAQ. The CDR3 runs 15 residues. V lost 0 bases, J lost 4 bases, and 12 bases lay in between. The CDR3 nucleotides read TGTGCCAGCAGCTTAGCGGGGACTTTGGTAGAGACCCAGTACTTC. Its protein product is CASSLAGTLVETQYF.

The chain uses TRBV6-5 and TRBJ1-2; tentative D call: TRBD1 (6 bases). This CDR3 spans 12 amino acids. Trimming pared 7 bases from V and 3 bases from J, leaving 9 bases between. The germline CDR1 and CDR2 sequences are MNHEY and SVGAGI. The DNA of the CDR3 is TGTGCCAGCACCCCAGGGGACTATGGCTACACCTTC. Amino acid sequence: CASTPGDYGYTF.

This clone was picked up one time. The chain couples TRBV11-2 to TRBJ2-1; no clear D. The CDR3 has 14 residues. Germline lookup yields CDR1 SGHAT and CDR2 FQNNGV. Trimming removed 3 bases from V and 5 bases from J, with 11 bases in between. This CDR3 is CASSFLLANNEQFF. In DNA form, the CDR3 reads TGTGCCAGCAGCTTCTTACTTGCGAACAATGAGCAGTTCTTC.

V is TRBV7-3 and J is TRBJ1-1, with TRBD1 identical over 7 bases. Germline values: CDR1 SGHTA, CDR2 FQGTGA. The CDR3 covers 15 residues. Losses at the gene ends were 5 bases for V and 5 bases for J; bases not matched to a gene: 11. CDR3 in amino acids: CASSAPGTAATEAFF. The CDR3 DNA reads TGTGCCAGCAGCGCGCCCGGGACAGCGGCGACTGAAGCTTTCTTT.

This chain joins TRBV9 and TRBJ2-7; TRBD2 matches at 13 bases. Per the germline V gene, CDR1 is SGDLS and CDR2 is YYNGEE. Unmatched junction bases numbered 3, after V lost 0 bases and J lost 3 bases. The CDR3 is 16 amino acids. The CDR3 bases are TGTGCCAGCAGCGTAGATAGGACTAGCGGGAGCTACGAGCAGTACTTC. Protein sequence: CASSVDRTSGSYEQYF.

The rearrangement uses TRBV27 and TRBJ1-2, with D unresolved. The CDR3 spans 14 residues. The germline V gene has CDR1 MNHEY and CDR2 SMNVEV (reference sequence). The V gene lost 0 bases and the J gene lost 8 bases, with 13 bases spanning the gap. The CDR3 is CASSLSYSYNGYTF. CDR3 in DNA: TGTGCCAGCAGTTTATCGTACAGTTATAACGGCTACACCTTC.

This sequence joins TRBV27 and TRBJ2-3; maybe TRBD2 (6 bases). This CDR3 spans 16 amino acids. Germline CDR1 and CDR2: MNHEY and SMNVEV (reference sequence). Trimming stripped 10 bases from V and 8 bases from J, with 28 bases between. CDR3: CATSRFPGEKVGTQYF. The DNA of the CDR3 is TGTGCCACCAGCAGGTTCCCGGGGGAGAAAGTTGGTACGCAGTATTTT.

The V and J genes are TRBV7-6 and TRBJ1-1, with 9 nucleotides matching TRBD1. This CDR3 is built from 15 residues. Germline V lookup: CDR1 SGHVS, CDR2 FNYEAQ. J gave up 3 bases and V 3 bases, and 5 bases lay outside the gene matches. The CDR3: CASSLSRQGDTEAFF. Here the CDR3 DNA reads TGTGCCAGCAGCTTGTCGCGACAGGGGGACACTGAAGCTTTCTTT.

For this clone: The sample holds other DNA sequences that translate to the same CDR3. The chain links TRBV18 to TRBJ1-1, with D maybe TRBD1 (5 bases). The germline gives CDR1 KGHSH, CDR2 LQKENI. V lost 3 bases to trimming and J lost 1 base, with 6 bases between them. The CDR3 has 13 residues. The CDR3 spells CASSPGGNTEAFF. The CDR3 region has the DNA TGTGCCAGCTCACCGGGGGGGAACACTGAAGCTTTCTTT.

J is TRBJ2-7 and V is TRBV19, with unresolved D. CDR3 size: 13 residues. V was pared by 3 bases and J by 3 bases, with 9 bases between. The germline V gene has CDR1 LNHDA and CDR2 SQIVND (reference sequence). The CDR3 DNA is TGTGCCAGTAGTATCACTGCCGGCTACGAGCAGTACTTC. Amino acids: CASSITAGYEQYF. Looking up the rest from reference TRBV19 and TRBJ2-7 gives the full variable domain: DGGITQSPKYLFRKEGQNVTLSCEQNLNHDAMYWYRQDPGQGLRLIYYSQIVNDFQKGDIAEGYSVSREKKESFPLTVTSAQKNPTAFYLCASSITAGYEQYFGPGTRLTVT.

The J gene is TRBJ1-1, the V gene TRBV2; the D is unclear. Trimming shortened V by 7 bases and J by 1 base, and 7 bases separated the two germline ends. Germline CDR1 is SNHLY and CDR2 is FYNNEI. The CDR3 length is 12 residues. The CDR3 loop is CASKFRNTEAFF. The DNA of the CDR3 is TGTGCCAGCAAATTCAGGAACACTGAAGCTTTCTTT.

This chain links TRBV27 with TRBJ2-7; D unresolved. With 5 bases removed from V and 5 bases from J, the gap between germline ends came to 13 bases. Germline V gene sequence: CDR1 MNHEY, CDR2 SMNVEV (reference sequence). This CDR3 has 13 residues. The CDR3: CASSLFDTDEQYF. The CDR3, as DNA: TGTGCCAGCAGTCTTTTCGACACTGACGAGCAGTACTTC.

J is TRBJ2-1 and V is TRBV19; TRBD1 matches at 7 bases. This CDR3 has 14 amino acids. V lost 5 bases, J lost 7 bases, and 8 bases stayed unmatched. Germline CDR1 reads LNHDA; CDR2 reads SQIVND (reference sequence). The DNA of the CDR3 is TGTGCCAGTAGTCTCCAGGGGGTAGATAATGAGCAGTTCTTC. Its protein product is CASSLQGVDNEQFF.

V gene TRBV11-3 combines with J gene TRBJ1-3; no firm D call. In germline, CDR1 is SGHNT, CDR2 YENEEA. Deletions cut 3 bases from V and 0 bases from J, with 12 bases between. This CDR3 contains 16 residues. CDR3 region: CASSLAFMYSGNTIYF. The CDR3 DNA is TGTGCCAGCAGCTTGGCCTTCATGTACTCTGGAAACACCATATATTTT.

The chain combines TRBV19 with TRBJ1-2; 9 nucleotides align to TRBD1. Germline V gene sequence: CDR1 LNHDA, CDR2 SQIVND (reference sequence). Losses at the gene ends were 5 bases for V and 5 bases for J; bases not matched to a gene: 9. This CDR3 contains 15 residues. CDR3 amino acids: CASSFIPGQGYGYTF. CDR3 in DNA: TGTGCCAGTAGTTTCATTCCGGGACAGGGTTATGGCTACACCTTC.

V and J are TRBV4-3 and TRBJ2-5; D may be TRBD2 (7 bases). The CDR3 extends over 19 amino acids. The V end was cut by 0 bases, the J end by 3 bases, with 23 bases between. In germline, CDR1 is LGHNA, CDR2 YSLEER. In DNA form, the CDR3 reads TGCGCCAGCAGCCAAGAACGTTATAGGGGGAAGGCGGGAGAAGAGACCCAGTACTTC. It encodes CASSQERYRGKAGEETQYF.

The genes are TRBV7-9 and TRBJ2-7, with TRBD1 identical over 9 bases. CDR1 is SEHNR, CDR2 FQNEAQ, per germline (reference sequence). The CDR3 has 16 amino acids. With V trimmed by 5 bases and J by 0 bases, 8 bases remained unmatched. The CDR3 bases are TGTGCCAGCAGCGCCGTCCCGGGACAGGGCTCCTACGAGCAGTACTTC. This translates into CASSAVPGQGSYEQYF.

The chain links TRBV19 to TRBJ2-1; D gene uncertain. The CDR3 contains 16 residues. V lost 5 bases and J 0 bases, leaving 14 bases between the germline ends. Germline V lookup: CDR1 LNHDA, CDR2 SQIVND (reference sequence). The DNA of the CDR3 is TGTGCCAGTAGTGCTGAAGCTGAGAGCTCCTACAATGAGCAGTTCTTC. Its protein is CASSAEAESSYNEQFF.

This rearrangement joins TRBV18 to TRBJ2-7; possibly TRBD2 for D (5 bases). CDR1 KGHSH and CDR2 LQKENI come from the germline V gene. This CDR3 is built from 13 residues. The V and J ends lost 2 bases and 2 bases respectively, with 7 bases between them. CDR3 amino acids: CASSPLEAYEQYF. The CDR3 bases are TGTGCCAGCTCACCATTGGAGGCCTACGAGCAGTACTTC.